This TCR beta chain was profiled in a study of human T cells and chemical hapten exposure. TCRdb reprocessed the RACE reads with MiXCR, giving one entry per CDR3 protein. The profile shows about 120,000 distinct CDR3 sequences, approximately 14% of them singletons. The CDR3 length is 16 residues. Trimming removed 8 bases from V and 3 bases from J; junction bases left unmatched: 8. The V gene's germline CDR1 is LNHDA and CDR2 SQIVND (reference sequence). Time point defined: patch test 1, 2 weeks after DPC sensitization. Sample treatment: therapeutic diphenylcyclopropenone sensitization with weekly scalp DPC.

The sequence derives from a man between 18 and 35 years old with alopecia areata. Some clones in this sample may be carry-over from other donors' samples. Sequencing was performed on whole blood, taken in connection with sensitization to the hapten diphenylcyclopropenone (DPC). The rearrangement joins TRBV19 to TRBJ2-6; TRBD1 matches at 9 bases. The CDR3 loop reads CASRMGQGGGANVLTF. In nucleotides, the CDR3 is TGTGCCAGTCGAATGGGACAGGGTGGTGGGGCCAACGTCCTGACTTTC.